This is a list of T cell receptor beta chains from one sample in a study of response to subunit inactivated influenza vaccine. TCRdb processed the RT-PCR reads anew with MiXCR; each CDR3 protein has one entry. The sample includes 500,000 to 550,000 distinct CDR3 sequences, about 8% of them seen just once. The material sequenced was PBMCs from blood, taken less than 30 months after vaccination. The receptors were sampled from a man aged 45-69 years who received an inactivated influenza vaccine. CDR3s include the opening cysteine and the closing phenylalanine or tryptophan. The order of the fields is J gene, CDR3 length, D gene, V gene, clone size, CDR3 protein, CDR3 DNA. A D gene is named only where the DNA matches it firmly. Clone sizes are given selectively: once, few, many, or a class where the clone is expanded.

TRBJ2-3,17,TRBD2,TRBV7-8,-,CASSRAWTSGRPNTQYF,TGTGCCAGCAGCCGCGCGTGGACTAGCGGGAGGCCCAATACGCAGTATTTT
TRBJ1-6,10,-,TRBV28,-,CASGHRRTHF,TGTGCCAGCGGCCATAGGCGGACCCACTTT
TRBJ2-1,16,TRBD2,TRBV4-2,few,CASSQAGTSGHNEQFF,TGTGCCAGCAGCCAGGCCGGGACTAGCGGCCACAATGAGCAGTTCTTC
TRBJ2-3,14,-,TRBV7-2,few,CASSFGELTDTQYF,TGTGCCAGCAGCTTTGGAGAGCTCACAGATACGCAGTATTTT
TRBJ2-7,11,-,TRBV7-2,many,CASSLVTGQYF,TGTGCCAGCAGCTTAGTAACAGGGCAGTACTTC
TRBJ1-1,15,-,TRBV4-3,few,CASSQLGQPNTEAFF,TGCGCCAGCAGCCAATTGGGACAACCGAACACTGAAGCTTTCTTT
TRBJ1-1,14,-,TRBV30,many,CAWTPRQPNTEAFF,TGTGCCTGGACCCCCCGTCAACCAAACACTGAAGCTTTCTTT
TRBJ2-1,12,-,TRBV6-5,few,CASRSGGYEQFF,TGTGCCAGCAGGTCCGGGGGCTATGAGCAGTTCTTC
TRBJ2-7,14,TRBD2,TRBV20-1,many,CSASRGLALEEQYF,TGCAGTGCCAGCCGAGGACTAGCGTTGGAGGAGCAGTACTTC
TRBJ1-4,15,-,TRBV6-5,many,CASSYSGGGSEKLFF,TGTGCCAGCAGTTACTCGGGGGGGGGCTCAGAAAAACTGTTTTTT
TRBJ2-1,13,-,TRBV25-1,-,CASSRDLYNEQFF,TGTGCCAGCAGCCGGGACCTGTACAATGAGCAGTTCTTC
TRBJ2-5,11,-,TRBV11-2,-,CASSSIGTQYF,TGTGCCAGCAGCTCTATCGGTACCCAGTACTTC
TRBJ2-1,15,-,TRBV5-5,few,CASSARWTPFNEQFF,TGTGCCAGCAGCGCCAGGTGGACTCCTTTCAATGAGCAGTTCTTC
TRBJ1-4,14,-,TRBV5-1,few,CASSWGRTDEKLFF,TGCGCCAGCAGCTGGGGACGAACCGATGAAAAACTGTTTTTT
TRBJ2-5,13,-,TRBV6-2/TRBV6-3,many,CASSLDGSGVQYF,TGTGCCAGCAGTTTGGACGGGTCAGGGGTCCAGTACTTC
TRBJ2-3,14,-,TRBV2,many,CASSALDSTDTQYF,TGTGCCAGCAGTGCCTTGGACAGCACAGATACGCAGTATTTT
TRBJ1-2,14,TRBD1,TRBV6-5,-,CASSYRTGGRGYTF,TGTGCCAGCAGTTATAGGACAGGGGGTCGCGGCTACACCTTC
TRBJ1-1,14,TRBD1,TRBV5-1,few,CASSLVTGTTEAFF,TGCGCCAGCAGCTTGGTGACAGGGACCACTGAAGCTTTCTTT
TRBJ1-5,15,TRBD1,TRBV4-1,-,CASSPQGGSGQPQHF,TGCGCCAGCAGCCCCCAGGGGGGGTCCGGTCAGCCCCAGCATTTT
TRBJ2-2,15,-,TRBV4-2,-,CASSQDRWGRGELFF,TGTGCCAGCAGCCAAGACCGCTGGGGCAGGGGGGAGCTGTTTTTT
TRBJ2-2,18,TRBD1,TRBV5-1,many,CASSYRSPGQGSTGELFF,TGCGCCAGCAGCTATCGCTCGCCGGGACAGGGGAGCACCGGGGAGCTGTTTTTT
TRBJ2-7,15,-,TRBV24-1,few,CATSEGDGRTYERYF,TGTGCCACCAGTGAGGGGGACGGGAGAACCTACGAGCGGTACTTC
TRBJ1-5,14,-,TRBV12-3/TRBV12-4,many,CASSLWDSNQPQHF,TGTGCCAGCAGTTTATGGGACAGCAATCAGCCCCAGCATTTT